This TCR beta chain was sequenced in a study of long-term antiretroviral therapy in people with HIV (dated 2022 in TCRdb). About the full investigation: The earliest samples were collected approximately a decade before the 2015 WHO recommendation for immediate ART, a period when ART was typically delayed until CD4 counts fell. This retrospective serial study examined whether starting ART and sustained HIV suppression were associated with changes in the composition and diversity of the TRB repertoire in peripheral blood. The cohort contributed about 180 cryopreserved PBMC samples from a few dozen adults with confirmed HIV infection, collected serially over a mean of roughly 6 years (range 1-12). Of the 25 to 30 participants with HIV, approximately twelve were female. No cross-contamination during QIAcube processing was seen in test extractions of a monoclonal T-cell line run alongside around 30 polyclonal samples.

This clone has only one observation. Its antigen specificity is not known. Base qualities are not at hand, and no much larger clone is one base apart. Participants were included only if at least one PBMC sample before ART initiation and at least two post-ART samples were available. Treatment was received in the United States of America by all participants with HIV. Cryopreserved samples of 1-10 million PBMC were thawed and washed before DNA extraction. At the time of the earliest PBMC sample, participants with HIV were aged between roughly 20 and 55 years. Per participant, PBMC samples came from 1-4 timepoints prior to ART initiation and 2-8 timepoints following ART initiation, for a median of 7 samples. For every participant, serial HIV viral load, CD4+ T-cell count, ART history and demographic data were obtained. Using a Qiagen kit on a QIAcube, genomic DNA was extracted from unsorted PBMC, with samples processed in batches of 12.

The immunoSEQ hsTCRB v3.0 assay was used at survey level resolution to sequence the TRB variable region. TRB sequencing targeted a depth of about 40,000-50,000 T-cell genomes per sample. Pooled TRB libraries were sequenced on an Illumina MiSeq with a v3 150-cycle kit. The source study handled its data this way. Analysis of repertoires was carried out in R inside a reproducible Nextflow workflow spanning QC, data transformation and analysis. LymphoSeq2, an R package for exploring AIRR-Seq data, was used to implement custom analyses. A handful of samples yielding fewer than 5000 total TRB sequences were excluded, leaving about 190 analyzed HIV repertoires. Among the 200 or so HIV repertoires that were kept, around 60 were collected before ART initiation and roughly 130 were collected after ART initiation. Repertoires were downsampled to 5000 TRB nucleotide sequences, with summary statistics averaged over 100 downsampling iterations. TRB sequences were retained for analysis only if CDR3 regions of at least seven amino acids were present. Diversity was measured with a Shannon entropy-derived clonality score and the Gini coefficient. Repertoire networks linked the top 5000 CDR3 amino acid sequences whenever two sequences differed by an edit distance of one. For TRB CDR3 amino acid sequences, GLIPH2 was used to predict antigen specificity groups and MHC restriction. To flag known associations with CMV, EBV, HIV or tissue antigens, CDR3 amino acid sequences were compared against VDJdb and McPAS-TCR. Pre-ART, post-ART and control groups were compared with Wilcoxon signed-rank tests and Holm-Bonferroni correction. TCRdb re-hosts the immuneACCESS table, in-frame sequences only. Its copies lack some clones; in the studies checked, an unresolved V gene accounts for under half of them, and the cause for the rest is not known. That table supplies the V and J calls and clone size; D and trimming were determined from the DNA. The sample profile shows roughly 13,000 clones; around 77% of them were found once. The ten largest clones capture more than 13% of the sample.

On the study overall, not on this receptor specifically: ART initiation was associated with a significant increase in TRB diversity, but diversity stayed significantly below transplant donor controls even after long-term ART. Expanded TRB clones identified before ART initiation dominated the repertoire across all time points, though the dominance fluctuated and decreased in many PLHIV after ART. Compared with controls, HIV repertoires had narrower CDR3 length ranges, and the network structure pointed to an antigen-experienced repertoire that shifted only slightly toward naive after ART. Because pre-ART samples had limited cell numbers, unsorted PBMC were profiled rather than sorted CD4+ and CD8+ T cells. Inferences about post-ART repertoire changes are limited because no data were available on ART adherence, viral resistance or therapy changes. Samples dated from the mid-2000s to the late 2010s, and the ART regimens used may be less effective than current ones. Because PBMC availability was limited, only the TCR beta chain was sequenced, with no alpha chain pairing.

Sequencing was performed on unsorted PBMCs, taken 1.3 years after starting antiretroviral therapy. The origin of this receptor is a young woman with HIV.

The CDR3 amino acid sequence is: CATKGGTYEQYF. The nucleotide sequence is given as TGTGCCACGAAGGGAGGGACCTACGAGCAGTACTTC. The V and J segments used are TRBV6-6 and TRBJ2-7, with TRBD2 matching 7 junction bases. The germline V gene (reference sequence) specifies MNHNY as CDR1 and SVGAGI as CDR2. V is trimmed back by 10 bases and J by 2 bases, and the junction contains 5 bases that no gene match accounts for. The CDR3 holds 12 amino acids from the cysteine to the phenylalanine. Here the CDR3 DNA is all that survives: 36 bases in frame from base 1.